The entry below describes one T cell receptor beta chain. Its target antigen remains unknown. The record has no base qualities; no much larger clone is one base away. Reading the germline V gene gives CDR1 ENHRY and CDR2 SYGVKD. The CDR3, from cysteine to phenylalanine, totals 13 residues. Of all the DNA, just the CDR3 is kept, 39 bases in frame from base 1. The junction shows trimming of 11 bases on V and 8 bases on J, and the gene matches do not reach 10 bases of it. CD4+ T cells from unexposed donors were collected before the COVID-19 pandemic (2011-2018). Naive and memory CD4+ T cells were separated from cryopreserved PBMCs by first enriching for CD4 and then performing EasySep naive CD4+ T cell enrichment. The leukapheresis product for the unexposed donors was obtained through commercial purchase. PBMCs were isolated from leukapheresis product or whole blood by Ficoll-Paque PLUS gradient centrifugation. PBMCs were either cryopreserved at -140 degrees C or used fresh in the expansion assay. The QIAamp Micro DNA Kit was used to extract genomic DNA from the CD4+ T cells.

Deep-resolution immunoSEQ TCR-beta sequencing was performed on DNA from uncultured naive and memory CD4+ T cells. Concerning the study's data processing: During preprocessing, nonproductive sequences were removed, along with CDR3s that did not begin with C, did not end with F or W, or were shorter than 7 amino acids. Cultured and uncultured naive and memory CD4+ repertoires were searched for CDR3s previously identified as spike- and CEF-reactive. CDR3 homology was quantified as pairwise Levenshtein distance, calculated with the stringdist R package after three terminal residues were trimmed from each end. Not all clones reach the TCRdb copy of this immuneACCESS table, which keeps in-frame sequences only. Checked studies attribute under half of the gap to unresolved V genes and leave the rest unexplained. The V and J calls and clone size come from that table; D and trimming were worked out from the DNA. The sample table holds some 68,000 clones, of which 90% to 95% were seen once. The ten largest make up about 0.23% of the sample.

The data derive from a study of CD4 T cells in relation to SARS-CoV-2 and coronaviruses (dated by TCRdb to the early 2020s). In the study overall: Shared crossreactive spike epitopes were mapped to their HLA restriction using patient-derived lymphoblastoid cell lines. At the level of individual TCR clonotypes, the study evaluated whether memory CD4+ T cells crossreact between the spike proteins of SARS-CoV-2 and those of common cold coronaviruses. Samples from a few pre-COVID donors and the naive versus memory experiments were sequenced with the Adaptive Biotechnologies TCR-sequencing kit; other data were Illumina-based. Expansion assays from other donors in the study were sequenced with a different, Illumina-based TCR-beta assay.

Summary of the overall study and its limitations: Because the crossreactivity analysis focused on spike protein, crossreactivity against other viral proteins was not assessed. Roughly 64% of donors had memory CD4+ clonotypes that crossrecognized SARS-CoV-2 and at least one common cold coronavirus spike. Pre-pandemic and post-infection samples were not both contributed by any donor, so tracing of the source of pre-existing responses was limited. The study was limited by small numbers of patients and tested TCRs. Significantly weaker SARS-CoV-2-driven expansion was shown by crossreactive clones than by monoreactive clones, consistent with antigenic imprinting. Naive versus memory sequencing indicated the assay detects memory recall responses rather than primary responses primed during culture.

This receptor was taken from a human donor in good health. The rearrangement combines TRBV10-3 with TRBJ1-4, and TRBD1 aligns with 8 junction nucleotides. The sequencing sample was made of naive CD4+ T cells from PBMCs. Reading the label with the study, this specimen's cell subset or site is: naive CD4+ T cells isolated by negative enrichment. The CDR3 region reads CASPWTGNEKLFF. The bases are TGTGCCTCCCCTTGGACAGGGAACGAAAAACTGTTTTTT.